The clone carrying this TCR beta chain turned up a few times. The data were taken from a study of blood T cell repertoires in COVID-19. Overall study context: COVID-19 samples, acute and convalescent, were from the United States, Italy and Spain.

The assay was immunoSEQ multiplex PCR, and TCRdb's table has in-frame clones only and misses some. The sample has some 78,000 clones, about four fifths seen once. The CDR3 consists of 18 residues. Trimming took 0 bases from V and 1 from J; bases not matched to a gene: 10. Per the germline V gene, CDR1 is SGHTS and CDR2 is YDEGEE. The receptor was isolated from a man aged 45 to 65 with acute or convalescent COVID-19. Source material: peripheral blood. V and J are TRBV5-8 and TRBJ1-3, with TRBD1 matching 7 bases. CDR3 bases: TGTGCCAGCAGCTTGGAACAGGGGATCGGGGGATCTGGAAACACCATATATTTT. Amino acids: CASSLEQGIGGSGNTIYF.